One sample yielded the 11 T cell receptor beta chains listed below, sequenced in a study of shared clonotypes between healthy human individuals. TCRdb's table, derived via immunoSEQ multiplex PCR, lists solely in-frame clones and lacks some. The profile shows around 1.5 million clones, roughly 98% of them singletons. The sample consisted of naive CD4+ T cells sorted from blood. Regarding subset: CD45RA+ positively selected. Source of these receptors: a man aged 25 to 40 in good health.

As regards this clone: Other DNA sequences in the same sample also yield this CDR3. V is TRBV18 and J is TRBJ1-1; a possible D gene is TRBD1 (6 bases). Germline V lookup: CDR1 KGHSH, CDR2 LQKENI. V lost 3 bases, J lost 2 bases, and 13 bases lay in between. CDR3 length: 15 residues. CDR3 in DNA: TGTGCCAGCTCACCGTTGGACAGCTTAAACACTGAAGCTTTCTTT. It specifies CASSPLDSLNTEAFF. Full variable domain (missing parts from reference TRBV18 and TRBJ1-1): NAGVMQNPRHLVRRRGQEARLRCSPMKGHSHVYWYRQLPEEGLKFMVYLQKENIIDESGMPKERFSAEFPKEGPSILRIQQVVRGDSAAYFCASSPLDSLNTEAFFGQGTRLTVV.

The count of this clone is one. The gene calls are TRBV19 and TRBJ2-1; TRBD2 agrees at 8 bases. The CDR3 extends over 17 amino acids. The germline V gene has CDR1 LNHDA and CDR2 SQIVND (reference sequence). With V trimmed by 3 bases and J by 0 bases, 7 bases remained unmatched. The CDR3 loop is CASSIRGSGNSYNEQFF. CDR3 sequence (DNA): TGTGCCAGTAGTATTAGGGGTAGCGGGAACTCCTACAATGAGCAGTTCTTC.

This clone appeared a few times. Other DNA sequences in the sample encode the same CDR3. The gene calls are TRBV11-3 and TRBJ2-7; D not certain. V shed 1 base and J shed 2 bases, with 6 bases lying between them. This CDR3 has 13 residues. Germline CDR1 is SGHNT and CDR2 is YENEEA. CDR3: CASSLGGPYEQYF. The DNA of the CDR3 is TGTGCCAGCAGCTTAGGCGGTCCCTACGAGCAGTACTTC.

The gene calls are TRBV10-3 and TRBJ1-1, with a possible D match to TRBD1 (6 bases). Germline values: CDR1 ENHRY, CDR2 SYGVKD. The CDR3 loop spans 14 amino acids. Trimming removed 3 bases from V and 6 bases from J, with 14 bases in between. The CDR3 DNA follows: TGTGCCATCAGTGACTCCCAGGGGTTTTCTGAAGCTTTCTTT. Protein: CAISDSQGFSEAFF.

V is TRBV9 and J is TRBJ2-2, with TRBD2 matching 8 bases. The CDR3 loop spans 15 amino acids. Per germline, CDR1 SGDLS and CDR2 YYNGEE. The V segment lost 5 bases and the J segment 1 base; nucleotides outside the gene matches: 4. This CDR3 reads CASRKLAVNTGELFF. The DNA of the CDR3 is TGTGCCAGCAGGAAACTAGCGGTGAACACCGGGGAGCTGTTTTTT. The full variable domain, rest sourced from reference TRBV9 and TRBJ2-2, is DSGVTQTPKHLITATGQRVTLRCSPRSGDLSVYWYQQSLDQGLQFLIQYYNGEERAKGNILERFSAQQFPDLHSELNLSSLELGDSALYFCASRKLAVNTGELFFGEGSRLTVL.

For this clone: This sample also contains other DNA sequences that code for the same CDR3. J is TRBJ2-7 and V is TRBV2, with 10 bases aligning to TRBD2. This CDR3 has 15 residues. V shed 2 bases and J 1 base; nucleotides not matched to a gene: 2. CDR1 and CDR2 (germline): SNHLY, FYNNEI. CDR3 DNA sequence: TGTGCCAGCAGTGAACTAGCGGGAGTTTCCTACGAGCAGTACTTC. Amino acid sequence: CASSELAGVSYEQYF. Full variable domain (outside the CDR3, taken from reference TRBV2 and TRBJ2-7): EPEVTQTPSHQVTQMGQEVILRCVPISNHLYFYWYRQILGQKVEFLVSFYNNEISEKSEIFDDQFSVERPDGSNFTLKIRSTKLEDSAMYFCASSELAGVSYEQYFGPGTRLTVT.

This clone was found once. This rearrangement joins TRBV4-3 to TRBJ2-7; 7 nucleotides line up with TRBD1. Losses at the gene ends were 2 bases for V and 2 bases for J; bases not matched to a gene: 12. The germline V gene has CDR1 LGHNA and CDR2 YSLEER. The CDR3 spans 17 residues. Here the CDR3 reads CASSQTTSGTVPYEQYF. The CDR3 DNA is TGCGCCAGCAGCCAAACGACCTCCGGGACAGTCCCCTACGAGCAGTACTTC.

The chain has TRBV9 and TRBJ2-7, with TRBD2 matching over 9 bases. There are 17 residues in the CDR3. The V segment lost 0 bases and the J segment 2 bases; nucleotides outside the gene matches: 9. The germline gives CDR1 SGDLS, CDR2 YYNGEE. In DNA form, the CDR3 reads TGTGCCAGCAGCGTAGCCCCCCTTAGCGGGAGCCCCTACGAGCAGTACTTC. It specifies CASSVAPLSGSPYEQYF.

This clone has a single count. The genes are TRBV7-2 and TRBJ1-3; D gene uncertain. Trimming cost V 4 bases and J 0 bases, with 19 bases left between them. Germline CDR1 is SGHTA and CDR2 is FQGNSA. The CDR3 extends over 18 amino acids. The chain's CDR3 is CASSSKGTASSSGNTIYF. The CDR3 nucleotides are TGTGCCAGCAGCTCAAAAGGTACGGCCAGCAGCTCTGGAAACACCATATATTTT. The whole variable domain, filled in from reference TRBV7-2 and TRBJ1-3, reads GAGVSQSPSNKVTEKGKDVELRCDPISGHTALYWYRQSLGQGLEFLIYFQGNSAPDKSGLPSDRFSAERTGGSVSTLTIQRTQQEDSAVYLCASSSKGTASSSGNTIYFGEGSWLTVV.

The DNA for the CDR3 is TGTGCCAGCTCACCACAGGGACAGGGTACAAACATTCAGTACTTC. Protein sequence: CASSPQGQGTNIQYF. V is TRBV18 and J is TRBJ2-4, with 9 bases identical to TRBD1. Germline V gives CDR1 KGHSH, CDR2 LQKENI. V lost 1 base to trimming and J lost 6 bases; unmatched junction nucleotides: 4. The CDR3 sequence is 15 residues long.

This clone occurred once. The CDR3 reads CASSSRASREQYF. DNA of the CDR3: TGCGCCAGCAGCTCCCGGGCCAGCCGGGAGCAGTACTTC. The chain combines TRBV4-3 with TRBJ2-7; D unresolved. CDR1 and CDR2 (germline): LGHNA, YSLEER. Trimming pared 5 bases from V and 7 bases from J, leaving 15 bases between. This CDR3 spans 13 amino acids.